The TCR beta chain under discussion was sequenced for a study of CD8+CD57+ T cells in acquired aplastic anemia. Across the whole study: Sorted CD4+ and CD8+ cells yielded about 3 ug of DNA on average. As sequenced from healthy donors, CD4+ cells averaged approximately 11 million reads.

Genomic DNA, serving as template, underwent TCR beta VDJ and CDR3 profiling. Via MiXCR, TCRdb re-called the reads, giving one row per CDR3 protein. The sample lists roughly 130,000 distinct CDR3 sequences; around 48% were seen once. This clonotype was counted many times. CDR3 length: 14 residues. Germline CDR1 MRHNA, CDR2 SNTAGT. Trimming stripped 3 bases from V and 6 bases from J, with 12 bases between. The sequence derives from a human donor in good health, serving as a control. The sequenced material came from sorted CD4+, CD8+, or CD8+CD57+ T cells (not recorded which) from PBMCs. The rearrangement links TRBV6-4 to TRBJ1-5, with no clear D. The CDR3 DNA reads TGTGCCAGCAGTGAGTCAGTTTGGGGTCAGCCCCAGCATTTT. Amino acids: CASSESVWGQPQHF.